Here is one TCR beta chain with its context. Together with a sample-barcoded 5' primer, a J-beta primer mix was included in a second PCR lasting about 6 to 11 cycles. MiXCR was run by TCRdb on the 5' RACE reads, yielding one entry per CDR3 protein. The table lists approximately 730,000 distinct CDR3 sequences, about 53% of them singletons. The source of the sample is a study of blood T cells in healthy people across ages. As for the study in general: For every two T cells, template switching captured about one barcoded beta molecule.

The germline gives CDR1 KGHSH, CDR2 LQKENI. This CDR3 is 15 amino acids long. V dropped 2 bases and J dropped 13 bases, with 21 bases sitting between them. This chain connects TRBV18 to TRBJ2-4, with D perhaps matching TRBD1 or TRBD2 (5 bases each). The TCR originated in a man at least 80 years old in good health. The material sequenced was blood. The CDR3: CASSPNPTGTHEQYF. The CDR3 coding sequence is TGTGCCAGCTCACCAAACCCTACCGGGACCCATGAGCAGTACTTC.